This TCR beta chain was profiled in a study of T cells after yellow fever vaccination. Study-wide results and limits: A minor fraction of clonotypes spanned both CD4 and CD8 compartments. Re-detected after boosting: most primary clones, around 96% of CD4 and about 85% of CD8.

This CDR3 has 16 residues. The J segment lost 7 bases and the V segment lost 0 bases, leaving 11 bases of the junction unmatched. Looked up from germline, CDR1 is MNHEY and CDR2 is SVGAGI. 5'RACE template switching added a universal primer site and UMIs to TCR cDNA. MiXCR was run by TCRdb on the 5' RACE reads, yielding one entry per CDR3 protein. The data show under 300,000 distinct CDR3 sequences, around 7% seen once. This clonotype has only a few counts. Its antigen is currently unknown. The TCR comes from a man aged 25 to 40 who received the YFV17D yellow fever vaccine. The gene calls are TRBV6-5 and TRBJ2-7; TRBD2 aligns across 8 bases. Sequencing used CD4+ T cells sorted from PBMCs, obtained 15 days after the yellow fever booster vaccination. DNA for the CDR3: TGTGCCAGCAGTTACTCGATACCCGGGGGGGTTGAAGAGCAGTACTTC. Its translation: CASSYSIPGGVEEQYF.